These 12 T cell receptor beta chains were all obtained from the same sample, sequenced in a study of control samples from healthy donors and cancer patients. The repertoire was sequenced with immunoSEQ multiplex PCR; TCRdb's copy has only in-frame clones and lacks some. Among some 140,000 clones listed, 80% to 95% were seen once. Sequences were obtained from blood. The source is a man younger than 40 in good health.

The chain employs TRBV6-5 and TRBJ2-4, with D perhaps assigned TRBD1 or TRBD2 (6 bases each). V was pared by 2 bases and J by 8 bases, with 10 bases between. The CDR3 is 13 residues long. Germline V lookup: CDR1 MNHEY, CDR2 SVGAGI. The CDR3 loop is CASSYMGGHIQYF. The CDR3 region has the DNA TGTGCCAGCAGTTACATGGGGGGCCACATTCAGTACTTC.

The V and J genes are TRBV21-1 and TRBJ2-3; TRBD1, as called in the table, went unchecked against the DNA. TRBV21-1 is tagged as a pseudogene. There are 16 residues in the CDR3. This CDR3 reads CASSSQRQGYTDTQYF. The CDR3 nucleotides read TGTGCCAGCAGCAGCCAAAGACAGGGGTACACAGATACGCAGTATTTT.

CDR3 bases: TGTGCCGCGACAGGGATTAACTACGAGCAGTACTTC. Encoded protein: CAATGINYEQYF. The chain couples TRBV3-1 (or the pseudogene TRBV3-2) to TRBJ2-7; 7 bases agree with TRBD1. Germline V lookup: CDR1 LGHDT, CDR2 YNNKEL (reference sequence). There are 12 residues in the CDR3. After removal of 11 bases from V and 3 bases from J, the junction contained 7 bases not matched to a gene.

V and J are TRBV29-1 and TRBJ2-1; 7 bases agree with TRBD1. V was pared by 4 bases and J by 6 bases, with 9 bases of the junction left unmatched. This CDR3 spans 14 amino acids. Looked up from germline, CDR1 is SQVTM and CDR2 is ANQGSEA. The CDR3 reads CSVVRQGDGNEQFF. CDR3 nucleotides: TGCAGCGTTGTACGACAGGGCGACGGCAATGAGCAGTTCTTC.

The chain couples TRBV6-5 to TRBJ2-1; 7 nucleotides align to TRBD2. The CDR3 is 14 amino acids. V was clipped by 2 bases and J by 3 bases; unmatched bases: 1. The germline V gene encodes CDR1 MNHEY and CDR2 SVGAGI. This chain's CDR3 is CASSYRTSYNEQFF. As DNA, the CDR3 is TGTGCCAGCAGTTACCGGACTAGCTACAATGAGCAGTTCTTC.

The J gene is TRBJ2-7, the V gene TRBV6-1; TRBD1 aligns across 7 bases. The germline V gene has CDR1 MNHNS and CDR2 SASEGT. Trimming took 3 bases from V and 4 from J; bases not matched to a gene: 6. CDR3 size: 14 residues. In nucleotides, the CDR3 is TGTGCCAGCAGTGAGTCAGGGGGTCCTTACGAGCAGTACTTC. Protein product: CASSESGGPYEQYF.

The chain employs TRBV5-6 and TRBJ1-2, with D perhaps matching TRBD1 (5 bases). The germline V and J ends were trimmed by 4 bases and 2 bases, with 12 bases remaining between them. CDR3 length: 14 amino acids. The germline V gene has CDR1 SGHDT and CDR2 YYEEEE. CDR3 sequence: CASSVRDGNYGYTF. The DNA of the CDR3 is TGTGCCAGCAGCGTTCGGGACGGAAACTATGGCTACACCTTC.

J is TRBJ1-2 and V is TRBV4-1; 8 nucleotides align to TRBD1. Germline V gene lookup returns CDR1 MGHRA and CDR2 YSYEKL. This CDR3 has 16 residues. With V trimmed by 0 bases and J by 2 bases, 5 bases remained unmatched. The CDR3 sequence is CASSQDRTGRNYGYTF. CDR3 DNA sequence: TGCGCCAGCAGCCAAGACCGGACAGGGCGGAACTATGGCTACACCTTC.

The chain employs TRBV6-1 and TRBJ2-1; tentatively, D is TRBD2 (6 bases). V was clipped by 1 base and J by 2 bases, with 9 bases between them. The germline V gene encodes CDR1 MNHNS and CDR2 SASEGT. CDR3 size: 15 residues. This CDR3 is CASSEEEGTYNEQFF. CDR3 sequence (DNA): TGTGCCAGCAGTGAAGAGGAGGGGACCTACAATGAGCAGTTCTTC.

CDR3 nucleotide sequence: TGTGCCAGCAGCACTACAGGGGGCACTGAAGCTTTCTTT. This sequence encodes CASSTTGGTEAFF. The chain uses TRBV5-4 and TRBJ1-1; 8 bases line up with TRBD1. V was clipped by 4 bases and J by 4 bases; unmatched bases: 3. The CDR3 extends over 13 amino acids. Germline V gene lookup returns CDR1 SGHNT and CDR2 YYREEE (reference sequence).

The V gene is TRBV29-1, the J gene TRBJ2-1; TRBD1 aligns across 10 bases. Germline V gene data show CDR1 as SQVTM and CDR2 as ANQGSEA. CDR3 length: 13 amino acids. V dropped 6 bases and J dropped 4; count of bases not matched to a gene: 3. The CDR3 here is CSVRGQGYNEQFF. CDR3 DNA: TGCAGCGTCCGGGGACAGGGGTACAATGAGCAGTTCTTC.

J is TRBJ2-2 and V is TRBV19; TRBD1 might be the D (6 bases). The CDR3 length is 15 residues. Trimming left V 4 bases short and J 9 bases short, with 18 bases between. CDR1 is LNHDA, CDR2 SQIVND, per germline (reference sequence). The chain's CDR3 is CASSSPGVLLWELFF. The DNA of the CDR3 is TGTGCCAGTAGTAGCCCAGGGGTACTTCTTTGGGAGCTGTTTTTT. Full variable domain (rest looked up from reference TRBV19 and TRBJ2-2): DGGITQSPKYLFRKEGQNVTLSCEQNLNHDAMYWYRQDPGQGLRLIYYSQIVNDFQKGDIAEGYSVSREKKESFPLTVTSAQKNPTAFYLCASSSPGVLLWELFFGEGSRLTVL.